The entry below describes one T cell receptor (beta chain). This entry comes from a study of technical replicates of blood from a few donors. The table came from immunoSEQ multiplex PCR; TCRdb's copy has only in-frame clones and leaves some out. The table has 65,000 to 90,000 clones, just over 90% seen once. Sequenced sample: T cells isolated from PBMCs. This receptor was obtained from a human donor in good health.

CDR3 in amino acids: CASSSLGQGPYSNQPQHF. The CDR3 DNA sequence: TGTGCCAGCAGTAGCCTGGGACAGGGACCGTATAGCAATCAGCCCCAGCATTTT. The rearrangement uses TRBV27 and TRBJ1-5; 9 nucleotides match TRBD1. V shed 5 bases, J shed 0 bases, and the junction held 11 bases outside the gene matches. Germline V gene data show CDR1 as MNHEY and CDR2 as SMNVEV (reference sequence). This CDR3 is built from 18 residues.